This T cell receptor (beta chain) came from a study of early T cells in non-severe SARS-CoV-2 infection. MiXCR, applied by TCRdb to the 5' RACE reads, yields one record per CDR3 protein. The sample includes about 41,000 distinct CDR3 sequences, about a tenth of them seen just once. This CDR3 spans 15 amino acids. Trimming removed 5 bases from V and 0 bases from J, with 13 bases in between. The germline V gene has CDR1 SGHTA and CDR2 FQGNSA. This sequence originates from an adult who was a healthcare worker with PCR-confirmed SARS-CoV-2 infection or an uninfected control (not recorded which). The V call is TRBV7-2, the J call TRBJ1-1; no firm D call. What was sequenced was whole blood. The CDR3 nucleotides are TGTGCCAGCAGCCCCACCGGGAGGTTGAACACTGAAGCTTTCTTT. Translated: CASSPTGRLNTEAFF.